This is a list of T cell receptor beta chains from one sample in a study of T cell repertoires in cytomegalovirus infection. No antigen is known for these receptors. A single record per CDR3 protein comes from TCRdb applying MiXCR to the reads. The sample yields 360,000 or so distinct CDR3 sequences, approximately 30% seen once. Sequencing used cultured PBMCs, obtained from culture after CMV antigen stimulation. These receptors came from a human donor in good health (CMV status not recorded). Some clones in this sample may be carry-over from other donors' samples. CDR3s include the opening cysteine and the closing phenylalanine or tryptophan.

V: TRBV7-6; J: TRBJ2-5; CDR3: CASGRGPLETQYF
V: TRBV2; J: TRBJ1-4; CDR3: CASSEQGGLGEKLFF
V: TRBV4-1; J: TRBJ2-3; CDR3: CASSQVFGTSASDTQYF
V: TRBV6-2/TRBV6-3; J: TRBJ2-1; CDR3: CASTPRTGGGNEQFF
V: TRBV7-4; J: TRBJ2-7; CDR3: CASSSGDRGGYEQYF
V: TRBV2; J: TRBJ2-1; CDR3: CASSPRVAGVNEQFF
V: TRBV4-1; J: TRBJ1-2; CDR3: CASSQVGQRLDGYTF
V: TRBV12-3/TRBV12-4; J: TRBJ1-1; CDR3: CASSLIGRGDTEAFF
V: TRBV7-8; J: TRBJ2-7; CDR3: CASSLFAVQKEYEQYF
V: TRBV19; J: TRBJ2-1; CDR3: CASRPLSGNEQFF
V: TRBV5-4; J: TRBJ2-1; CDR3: CASSFFAGGGNEQFF
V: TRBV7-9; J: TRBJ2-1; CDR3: CASSLGRGERLNEQFF
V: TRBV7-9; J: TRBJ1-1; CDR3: CASSLEYTEAFF
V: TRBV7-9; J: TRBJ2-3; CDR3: CASSPVSTDTQYF
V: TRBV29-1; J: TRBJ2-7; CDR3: CSVEVGGTDEQYF
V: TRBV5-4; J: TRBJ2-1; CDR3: CASSLGLAGYGEQFF
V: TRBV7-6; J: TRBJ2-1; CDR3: CASSLEPSGGGNEQFF
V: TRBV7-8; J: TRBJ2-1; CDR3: CASSRGQLGSEQFF
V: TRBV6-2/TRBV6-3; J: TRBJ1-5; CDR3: CASSYPSIGQPNQPQHF
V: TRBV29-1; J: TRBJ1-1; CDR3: CSVVRGSGLTTEAFF
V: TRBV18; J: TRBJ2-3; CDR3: CASSPAGGITDTQYF
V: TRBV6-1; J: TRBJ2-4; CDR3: CASSELAAKNIQYF